This T cell receptor beta chain was sequenced for a study of CD8 T cells in Susac syndrome. Only one count was recorded for this clonotype. It was with random hexamers that about 0.45 to 1 ug RNA was reverse transcribed. TCRdb passed the immunoSEQ multiplex PCR reads through MiXCR, listing each CDR3 protein once. The sample has roughly 180,000 distinct CDR3 sequences; roughly 95% are singletons. Negative isolation yielded the CD8+ and CD4+ T cells, while FACS enriched the TEMRA cells. CDR1 is LGHNA, CDR2 YSLEER, per germline. Trimming removed 6 bases at V and 1 base at J, with 9 bases between. This CDR3 comprises 14 residues.

The chain recombines TRBV4-3 with TRBJ2-2; the D is unclear. This clonotype was obtained from a human donor in good health. Sequenced: CD4+ T cells from PBMCs. CDR3 residues: CASRGLGNTGELFF. For the CDR3, the DNA is TGCGCCAGCAGAGGCCTGGGGAACACCGGGGAGCTGTTTTTT.